The clone carrying this TCR beta chain was recorded many times. Regions amplified from RNA transcripts were the TCR beta CDR3 regions. First-round RT-PCR targeting the TCR CDR3 was performed with the HTBI primer set. TCRdb re-called the multiplex PCR reads through MiXCR, storing one row per CDR3 protein. This sample has roughly 560,000 distinct CDR3 sequences, with approximately 15% found just once. These data originate in a study of T cells in Graves' hyperthyroidism and ophthalmopathy. For the diagnoses, clinical symptoms, serum thyroxine and TRAb, thyroid ultrasound and orbital computed tomography were used. This clonotype was sampled from a woman aged 40 to 55 with Graves' ophthalmopathy. The sample was blood.

The CDR3 DNA follows: TGTGCCAGCAGCGTAGCGGGTGGGGATACGCAGTATTTT. This encodes CASSVAGGDTQYF. This rearrangement joins TRBV9 to TRBJ2-3; D unresolved. Germline CDR1 is SGDLS and CDR2 is YYNGEE. This CDR3 is built from 13 residues. V lost 0 bases and J 6 bases, leaving 8 bases between the germline ends.